A single sample gave rise to the 9 T cell receptor beta chains below, sequenced in a study of cytomegalovirus exposure and HLA in healthy donors (dated by TCRdb to 2015 to 2018). Library preparation employed the immunoSEQ multiplex PCR assay. A mixture of 60 forward primers for TCR Vbeta segments and 13 reverse primers for TCR Jbeta segments was used in the multiplex PCR. TCRdb provides this immuneACCESS table in a form limited to in-frame rearrangements. Some clones are lacking; in checked studies, under half of them reflect an unresolved V gene, and why the rest are absent is not known. Counted in this sample were about 130,000 clones; around four fifths of them appeared once. The ten top clones hold more than 3.5% of the sample. Material: PBMCs. The receptors were sampled from a woman between 40 and 55 years old in good health and CMV-seropositive.

This clone has a single count. J is TRBJ1-2 and V is TRBV5-1; the match to TRBD1 covers 11 bases. V shed 1 base and J 4 bases; nucleotides not matched to a gene: 3. The CDR3 sequence is 15 residues long. From germline, CDR1 is SGHRS and CDR2 YFSETQ. The CDR3 region is CASSLIGQGAYGYTF. The CDR3 DNA sequence: TGCGCCAGCAGCTTGATCGGACAGGGGGCCTATGGCTACACCTTC.

V gene TRBV2 combines with J gene TRBJ2-1; D may be TRBD1 (5 bases). Germline V gene sequence: CDR1 SNHLY, CDR2 FYNNEI. The CDR3 loop spans 15 amino acids. V lost 2 bases, J lost 7 bases, and 15 bases lay in between. CDR3 sequence: CASSEKGLVGNEQFF. The DNA for the CDR3 is TGTGCCAGCAGTGAAAAGGGGCTAGTAGGGAATGAGCAGTTCTTC.

This chain uses TRBV15 with TRBJ2-3, with 7 bases matching TRBD2. The CDR3 sequence is 17 residues long. The germline CDR1 and CDR2 sequences are LNHNV and YYDKDF (reference sequence). Trimming took 0 bases from V and 4 from J; bases not matched to a gene: 10. The CDR3 is CATSREGTIDLSDTQYF. The CDR3 DNA reads as TGTGCCACCAGCAGAGAGGGGACTATCGACCTTTCAGATACGCAGTATTTT.

The genes are TRBV5-1 and TRBJ1-1; D perhaps matches TRBD1 (5 bases). Per the germline V gene, CDR1 is SGHRS and CDR2 is YFSETQ. Trimming shortened V by 5 bases and J by 5 bases, and 16 bases separated the two germline ends. The CDR3 contains 14 residues. CDR3 nucleotides: TGCGCCAGCAGTTATGAGACCGGGGGGACTGAAGCTTTCTTT. Translating gives CASSYETGGTEAFF.

Only a few counts were recorded for this clone. The chain combines TRBV25-1 with TRBJ1-4, with D tentatively TRBD1 (5 bases). The germline V and J ends were trimmed by 3 bases and 2 bases, with 16 bases remaining between them. The CDR3 is 17 residues long. The germline V gene has CDR1 MGHDK and CDR2 SYGVNS. The CDR3 DNA is TGTGCCAGCAGTGACTATCTTGGGGGAGGTACTAATGAAAAACTGTTTTTT. Amino acids: CASSDYLGGGTNEKLFF.

V and J are TRBV18 and TRBJ2-3, with a possible D match to TRBD2 (6 bases). The CDR3 runs to 15 residues. Trimming took off 1 base at V and 4 bases at J, with 12 bases between the two ends. Per germline, CDR1 KGHSH and CDR2 LQKENI. CDR3 in amino acids: CASSPLSGVSDTQYF. CDR3 bases: TGTGCCAGCTCACCACTATCGGGAGTTTCAGATACGCAGTATTTT.

This clone was observed a few times. The chain joins TRBV19 to TRBJ1-5; D possibly corresponds to TRBD1 (6 bases). Germline V CDR1 and CDR2: LNHDA, SQIVND (reference sequence). This CDR3 has 13 residues. Trimming took 5 bases from V and 7 from J, leaving 12 bases between them. The CDR3 DNA reads as TGTGCCAGTAGTCTGCAGGGGAAACAGCCCCAGCATTTT. Translated: CASSLQGKQPQHF.

The chain carries TRBV11-3 and TRBJ1-1; maybe TRBD1 (6 bases). The ends were cut back, 5 bases at V and 4 bases at J, with 17 bases in the middle. Germline CDR1 is SGHNT and CDR2 is YENEEA. This CDR3 is built from 15 residues. The CDR3 nucleotides are TGTGCCAGCAGCGCGCGGGGGCACATGGGCACTGAAGCTTTCTTT. This encodes CASSARGHMGTEAFF.

The rearrangement links TRBV29-1 to TRBJ2-1, with TRBD2 as a possible D gene (6 bases). The CDR3 length is 14 residues. Germline loops: CDR1 SQVTM, CDR2 ANQGSEA. V was clipped by 3 bases and J by 0 bases, with 9 bases between them. The CDR3 here is CSVDGLSSYNEQFF. DNA for the CDR3: TGCAGCGTTGACGGACTAAGCTCCTACAATGAGCAGTTCTTC.